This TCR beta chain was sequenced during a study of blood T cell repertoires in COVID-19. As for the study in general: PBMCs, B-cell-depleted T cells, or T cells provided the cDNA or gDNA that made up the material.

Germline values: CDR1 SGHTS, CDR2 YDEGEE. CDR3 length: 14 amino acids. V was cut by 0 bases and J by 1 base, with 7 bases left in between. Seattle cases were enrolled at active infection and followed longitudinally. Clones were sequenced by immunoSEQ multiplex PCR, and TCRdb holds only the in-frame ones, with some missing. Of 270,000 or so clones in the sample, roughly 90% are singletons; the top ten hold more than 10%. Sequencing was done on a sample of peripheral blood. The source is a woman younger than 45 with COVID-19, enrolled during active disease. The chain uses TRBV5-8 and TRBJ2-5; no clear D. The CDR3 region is CASSLETVQETQYF. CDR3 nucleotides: TGTGCCAGCAGCTTGGAAACAGTCCAAGAGACCCAGTACTTC.